What follows are 23 T cell receptor beta chains derived from one specimen sequenced in a study of blood T cell repertoires in COVID-19. The protocol was immunoSEQ multiplex PCR, while the TCRdb copy is restricted to in-frame clones and leaves out a portion. The repertoire consists of 110,000 to 150,000 clones, with 78% occurring once and the leading ten covering roughly 2%. Sequenced material: peripheral blood. All receptors come from a woman aged 55-70 years with acute or convalescent COVID-19.

The CDR3 spells CASSSGVFSTEAFF. Written as DNA, the CDR3 is TGTGCCAGCAGTTCAGGGGTGTTTAGCACTGAAGCTTTCTTT. The chain is built from TRBV28 and TRBJ1-1; D possibly corresponds to TRBD1 (6 bases). The CDR3 is made up of 14 amino acids. From germline, CDR1 is MDHEN and CDR2 SYDVKM. Deletions cut 4 bases from V and 4 bases from J, with 13 bases between. The full variable domain, rest sourced from reference TRBV28 and TRBJ1-1, is DVKVTQSSRYLVKRTGEKVFLECVQDMDHENMFWYRQDPGLGLRLIYFSYDVKMKEKGDIPEGYSVSREKKERFSLILESASTNQTSMYLCASSSGVFSTEAFFGQGTRLTVV.

The rearrangement joins TRBV10-3 to TRBJ1-3; 10 bases are shared with TRBD1. V trimming: 1 base; J trimming: 2 bases; junction bases outside the gene matches: 8. CDR3 length: 18 amino acids. Germline assignment: CDR1 ENHRY and CDR2 SYGVKD. The CDR3: CAISELGQGFIAGNTIYF. The CDR3 DNA reads TGTGCCATCAGTGAGTTGGGACAGGGGTTTATTGCTGGAAACACCATATATTTT.

This chain uses TRBV18 with TRBJ1-3; 8 nucleotides agree with TRBD1. Germline V gives CDR1 KGHSH, CDR2 LQKENI. V was pared by 4 bases and J by 3 bases, with 5 bases of the junction left unmatched. This CDR3 spans 15 amino acids. CDR3 bases: TGTGCCAGCTCACTGACAGGGGTAATTGGAAACACCATATATTTT. Its protein is CASSLTGVIGNTIYF.

The chain recombines TRBV30 with TRBJ1-5; D ambiguous. Germline assignment: CDR1 GTSNPN and CDR2 SVGIG (reference sequence). Trimming pared 0 bases from V and 4 bases from J, leaving 10 bases between. This CDR3 has 14 residues. CDR3 loop: CAWSVVTANQPQHF. The CDR3, as DNA: TGTGCCTGGAGTGTTGTAACAGCAAATCAGCCCCAGCATTTT.

The chain links TRBV6-1 to TRBJ1-5; 12 nucleotides match TRBD1. Losses at the gene ends were 4 bases for V and 7 bases for J; bases not matched to a gene: 11. The CDR3 length is 17 residues. Germline V gene sequence: CDR1 MNHNS, CDR2 SASEGT. CDR3 residues: CASSARDRGRLGQPQHF. CDR3 sequence (DNA): TGTGCCAGCAGTGCCCGGGACAGGGGGCGTCTGGGGCAGCCCCAGCATTTT.

CDR3 coding DNA: TGTGCCAGCAGGCCCGGGGACAGAAAACCGTGGCGGCTAGCCAAAAACATTCAGTACTTC. Protein: CASRPGDRKPWRLAKNIQYF. The chain recombines TRBV11-3 with TRBJ2-4; 7 bases are a match to TRBD1. After removal of 6 bases from V and 0 bases from J, the junction contained 20 bases not matched to a gene. This CDR3 contains 20 residues. The germline V gene has CDR1 SGHNT and CDR2 YENEEA.

V gene TRBV18 combines with J gene TRBJ1-2; the D is unclear. V was cut by 0 bases and J by 4 bases, with 9 bases left in between. Germline V CDR1 and CDR2: KGHSH, LQKENI. This CDR3 has 14 amino acids. CDR3 amino acids: CASSPPRDSYGYTF. Written as DNA, the CDR3 is TGTGCCAGCTCACCACCGAGGGATTCCTATGGCTACACCTTC. The whole variable domain, remainder taken from reference TRBV18 and TRBJ1-2, is NAGVMQNPRHLVRRRGQEARLRCSPMKGHSHVYWYRQLPEEGLKFMVYLQKENIIDESGMPKERFSAEFPKEGPSILRIQQVVRGDSAAYFCASSPPRDSYGYTFGSGTRLTVV.

The chain has TRBV6-5 and TRBJ2-7, with D tentatively TRBD1 (6 bases). Germline CDR1 is MNHEY and CDR2 is SVGAGI. CDR3 size: 13 residues. V was pared by 7 bases and J by 4 bases, with 14 bases between. The CDR3 region is CASNRQGKYEQYF. The CDR3 region has the DNA TGTGCCAGCAATAGGCAGGGGAAATACGAGCAGTACTTC.

The chain links TRBV9 to TRBJ2-7; the D is unclear. V shed 4 bases and J shed 0 bases, with 14 bases lying between them. Germline CDR1 is SGDLS and CDR2 is YYNGEE. The CDR3 sequence is 15 residues long. CDR3 bases: TGTGCCAGCAGCCTGGGCAGCCTGAGCTCCTACGAGCAGTACTTC. Its translation: CASSLGSLSSYEQYF. The full variable domain, with the rest looked up from reference TRBV9 and TRBJ2-7, is DSGVTQTPKHLITATGQRVTLRCSPRSGDLSVYWYQQSLDQGLQFLIQYYNGEERAKGNILERFSAQQFPDLHSELNLSSLELGDSALYFCASSLGSLSSYEQYFGPGTRLTVT.

This clone was recorded a few times. The chain links TRBV5-6 to TRBJ2-3; 10 bases map to TRBD2. This CDR3 is 16 amino acids long. The junction had 5 bases not matched to a gene; V was cut back by 0 bases and J by 4 bases. CDR1 is SGHDT, CDR2 YYEEEE, per germline. The CDR3 here is CASSLGPAGGPDTQYF. The DNA of the CDR3 is TGTGCCAGCAGCTTGGGTCCAGCGGGAGGGCCAGATACGCAGTATTTT.

The V gene is TRBV30, the J gene TRBJ2-1; 13 bases line up with TRBD2. The germline CDR1 and CDR2 sequences are GTSNPN and SVGIG (reference sequence). V trimming: 3 bases; J trimming: 7 bases; junction bases outside the gene matches: 18. This CDR3 is built from 19 residues. CDR3 residues: CAWSSGGLAGHSRPNEQFF. The CDR3, as DNA: TGTGCCTGGAGCTCCGGGGGACTAGCGGGACATAGCCGGCCGAATGAGCAGTTCTTC.

This clone occurred once. This chain's CDR3 is CASSEPGQGASYEQYF. In DNA form, the CDR3 reads TGTGCCAGCAGTGAGCCGGGACAGGGGGCGTCCTACGAGCAGTACTTC. The chain uses TRBV2 and TRBJ2-7, with TRBD1 matching over 12 bases. The germline CDR1 and CDR2 sequences are SNHLY and FYNNEI. J was trimmed by 1 base and V by 3 bases; bases with no gene match: 4. The CDR3 totals 16 residues.

The V call is TRBV29-1, the J call TRBJ2-5; TRBD2 agrees at 13 bases. The length of the CDR3 is 17 residues. Germline V lookup: CDR1 SQVTM, CDR2 ANQGSEA. V was clipped by 5 bases and J by 3 bases; unmatched bases: 12. The CDR3 is CSVYLRTSGRVEETQYF. In nucleotides, the CDR3 is TGCAGCGTTTATTTAAGGACTAGCGGGAGAGTGGAAGAGACCCAGTACTTC.

Only a few counts were recorded for this clone. This chain joins TRBV18 and TRBJ2-1; D may be TRBD1 (6 bases). The CDR3 is 15 amino acids. The V end lost 3 bases, the J end lost 2 bases, and 11 bases lay between the germline ends. Germline V lookup: CDR1 KGHSH, CDR2 LQKENI. CDR3: CASSPQDRTYNEQFF. Here the CDR3 DNA reads TGTGCCAGCTCACCTCAGGACAGAACCTACAATGAGCAGTTCTTC.

The rearrangement joins TRBV28 to TRBJ2-1, with 12 bases fitting TRBD2. J was trimmed by 8 bases and V by 6 bases; bases with no gene match: 11. This CDR3 has 16 amino acids. Germline V gene lookup returns CDR1 MDHEN and CDR2 SYDVKM. The CDR3 nucleotides read TGTGCCAGCAGGCCTACTAGCGGGAGGCCATTCGATGAGCAGTTCTTC. This sequence encodes CASRPTSGRPFDEQFF.

The V call is TRBV28, the J call TRBJ1-5, with D perhaps TRBD1 (5 bases). From germline, CDR1 is MDHEN and CDR2 SYDVKM. This CDR3 spans 13 amino acids. The germline V and J ends were trimmed by 3 bases and 9 bases, with 12 bases remaining between them. The CDR3 region is CASSLQGNMPQHF. The CDR3 DNA follows: TGTGCCAGCAGTTTGCAGGGTAATATGCCCCAGCATTTT.

The rearrangement links TRBV19 to TRBJ2-4; 9 bases agree with TRBD1. The CDR3 runs 15 residues. Unmatched junction bases numbered 6, after V lost 1 base and J lost 8 bases. Looked up from germline, CDR1 is LNHDA and CDR2 is SQIVND (reference sequence). The CDR3 coding sequence is TGTGCCAGTAGTATAGCGGGACAGGGAGGGGACATTCAGTACTTC. Protein sequence: CASSIAGQGGDIQYF.

The chain uses TRBV12-5 and TRBJ2-1; 13 bases are shared with TRBD2. The CDR3 sequence is 16 residues long. The trim removed 1 base at V and 7 bases at J, leaving 4 bases unmatched. Per germline, CDR1 LGHNT and CDR2 FRNRAP. In DNA form, the CDR3 reads TGTGCTAGTGGTTTGGGGACTAGCGGGAGTGCGAATGAGCAGTTCTTC. Its translation: CASGLGTSGSANEQFF.

This chain uses TRBV18 with TRBJ1-1; TRBD1 aligns across 7 bases. Per the germline V gene, CDR1 is KGHSH and CDR2 is LQKENI. The CDR3 extends over 14 amino acids. The J segment lost 4 bases and the V segment lost 2 bases, leaving 4 bases of the junction unmatched. CDR3 sequence reads: CASSPETGLTEAFF. Here the CDR3 DNA reads TGTGCCAGCTCACCAGAGACAGGGCTCACTGAAGCTTTCTTT.

The rearrangement links TRBV2 to TRBJ2-1; D might be TRBD2 (5 bases). Germline CDR1 and CDR2: SNHLY and FYNNEI. This CDR3 contains 11 residues. V lost 7 bases, J lost 13 bases, and 14 bases lay in between. CDR3 region: CASKEPGLQFF. As DNA, the CDR3 is TGTGCCAGCAAGGAACCGGGGTTACAGTTCTTC.

This clone has more than one count but fewer than ten. The chain couples TRBV30 to TRBJ1-5, with D perhaps matching TRBD1 (5 bases). Trimming removed 1 base from V and 1 base from J, with 5 bases in between. This CDR3 has 13 amino acids. CDR1 GTSNPN and CDR2 SVGIG come from the germline V gene (reference sequence). This CDR3 is CAWSDRSNQPQHF. In DNA, the CDR3 is TGTGCCTGGAGTGACAGGAGCAATCAGCCCCAGCATTTT.

This chain uses TRBV5-6 with TRBJ1-3, with D uncertain. The CDR3 spans 15 residues. Germline V CDR1 and CDR2: SGHDT, YYEEEE. Trimming stripped 2 bases from V and 0 bases from J, with 9 bases between. The CDR3 DNA is TGTGCCAGCAGCTTCAAAACATCCTCTGGAAACACCATATATTTT. This translates into CASSFKTSSGNTIYF.

The CDR3 DNA follows: TGTGCCAGCTCACCTTATCAGGGGGCCGGCACAGATACGCAGTATTTT. Translated: CASSPYQGAGTDTQYF. This chain uses TRBV18 with TRBJ2-3; 8 bases map to TRBD1. Germline values: CDR1 KGHSH, CDR2 LQKENI. The CDR3 loop spans 16 amino acids. The trim removed 3 bases at V and 1 base at J, leaving 6 bases unmatched.